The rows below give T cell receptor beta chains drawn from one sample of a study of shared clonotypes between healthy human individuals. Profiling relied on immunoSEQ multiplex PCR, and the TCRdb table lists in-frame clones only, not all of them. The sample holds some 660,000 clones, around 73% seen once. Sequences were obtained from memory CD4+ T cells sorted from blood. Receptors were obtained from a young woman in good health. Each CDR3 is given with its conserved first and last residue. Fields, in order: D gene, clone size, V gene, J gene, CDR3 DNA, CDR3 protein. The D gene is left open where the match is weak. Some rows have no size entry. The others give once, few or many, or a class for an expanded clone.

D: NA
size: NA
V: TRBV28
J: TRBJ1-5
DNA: TGTGCCAGCGGAAAAACAGGGACCCTGAACGCCCAGCATTTT
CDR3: CASGKTGTLNAQHF

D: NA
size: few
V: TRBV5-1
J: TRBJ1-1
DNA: TGCGCCAGCAGCTTGACCGGAGGTGGGACTGAAGCTTTCTTT
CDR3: CASSLTGGGTEAFF

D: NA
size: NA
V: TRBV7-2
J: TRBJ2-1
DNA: TGTGCCAGCAGTCGCGACAGCTCCTACAATGAGCAGTTCTTC
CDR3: CASSRDSSYNEQFF

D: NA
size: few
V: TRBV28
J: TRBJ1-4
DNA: TGTGCCAGCACCTCGGATCTAACAGCTGAAAAACTGTTTTTT
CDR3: CASTSDLTAEKLFF

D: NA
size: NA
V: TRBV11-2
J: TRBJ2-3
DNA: TGTGCCAGCAGCGCGCTCGATAGTGCGATTCCAGATACGCAGTATTTT
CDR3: CASSALDSAIPDTQYF

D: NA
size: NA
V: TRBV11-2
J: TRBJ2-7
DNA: TGTGCCAGCAGCTTATCTTCCTCCGAGCAGTACTTC
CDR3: CASSLSSSEQYF

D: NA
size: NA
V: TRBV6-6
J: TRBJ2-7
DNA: TGTGCCTCAGCAGTTGGAGCCAATTCCTACGAGCAGTACTTC
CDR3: CASAVGANSYEQYF

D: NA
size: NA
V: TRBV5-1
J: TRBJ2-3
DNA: TGCGCCAGCAGCTTGATCCCCCCCGGTAGCCGGATCACAGATACGCAGTATTTT
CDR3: CASSLIPPGSRITDTQYF

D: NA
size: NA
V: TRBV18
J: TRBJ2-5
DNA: TGTGCCAGCTCATCAGTATTTGGTTACCAAGAGACCCAGTACTTC
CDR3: CASSSVFGYQETQYF

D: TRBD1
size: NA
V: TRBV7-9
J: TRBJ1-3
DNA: TGTGCCAGCAGCGGAAGGGCAGGGGGCGCTTCTGGAAACACCATATATTTT
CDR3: CASSGRAGGASGNTIYF

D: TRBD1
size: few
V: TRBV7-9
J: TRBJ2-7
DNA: TGTGCCAGCAGCTATCTGCCGGGACAGGGGCCATACGAGCAGTACTTC
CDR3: CASSYLPGQGPYEQYF

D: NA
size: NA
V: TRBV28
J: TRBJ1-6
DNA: TGTGCCAGCAGAGAATACGGGGGAAAAGAGGTGAATAATTCACCCCTCCACTTT
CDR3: CASREYGGKEVNNSPLHF

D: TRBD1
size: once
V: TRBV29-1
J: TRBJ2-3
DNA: TGCAGCGTTGATTCACAGGGGACAGATACGCAGTATTTT
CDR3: CSVDSQGTDTQYF

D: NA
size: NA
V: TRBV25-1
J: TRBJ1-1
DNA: TGTGCCAGCAGCCCGGCCCCGAACACTGAAGCTTTTTTT
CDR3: CASSPAPNTEAFF

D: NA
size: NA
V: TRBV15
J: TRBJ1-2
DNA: TGTGCCACCAGCAGAGTCGCGGGCAAAAGGGGCTACACCTTC
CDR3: CATSRVAGKRGYTF

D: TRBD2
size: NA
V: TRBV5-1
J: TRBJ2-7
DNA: TGCGCCAGCAGCCGGACCTCGAACGGGGAGGGGCAGTACTTC
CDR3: CASSRTSNGEGQYF

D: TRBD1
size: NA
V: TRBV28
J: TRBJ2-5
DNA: TGTGCCAGCAAGAACAGGGGAGAGACCCAGTACTTC
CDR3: CASKNRGETQYF

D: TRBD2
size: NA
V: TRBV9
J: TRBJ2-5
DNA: TGTGCCAGCAGCCCGCGGACTAGCGGGAGCCACCAAGAGACCCAGTACTTC
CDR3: CASSPRTSGSHQETQYF

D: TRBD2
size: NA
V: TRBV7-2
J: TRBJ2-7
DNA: TGTGCCAGCAGCCGACCCCCCCTAGCGGGGGCAGGCGAGCAGTACTTC
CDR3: CASSRPPLAGAGEQYF

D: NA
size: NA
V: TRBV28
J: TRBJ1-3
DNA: TGTGCCAGCAGTTTAGCCCTTGGGGTGAGGGGTTCTGGAAACACCATATATTTT
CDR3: CASSLALGVRGSGNTIYF

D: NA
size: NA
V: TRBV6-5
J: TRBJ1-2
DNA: TGTGCCAGCAGGCGGGGCAGCAACTATGGCTACACCTTC
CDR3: CASRRGSNYGYTF

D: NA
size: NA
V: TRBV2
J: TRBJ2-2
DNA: TGTGCCAGCAGTGTAGCGGAGCTGGGCACCGGGGAGCTGTTTTTT
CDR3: CASSVAELGTGELFF

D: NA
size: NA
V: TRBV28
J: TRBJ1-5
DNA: TGTGCCAGCAGTTTCAGGGAGATCGGTAATCAGCCCCAGCATTTT
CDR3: CASSFREIGNQPQHF

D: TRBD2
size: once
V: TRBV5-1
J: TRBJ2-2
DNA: TGCGCCAGCAGCCTGGGTAAGGTAGTAGCGGGAGGAAGAACCGGGGAGCTGTTTTTT
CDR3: CASSLGKVVAGGRTGELFF

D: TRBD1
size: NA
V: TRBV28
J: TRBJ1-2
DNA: TGTGCCAACCACAGGGGGCGAACCCAAAGGGGCTATGGCTACACCTTC
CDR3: CANHRGRTQRGYGYTF

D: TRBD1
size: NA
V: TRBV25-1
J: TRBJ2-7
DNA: TGTGCCACTACGACAGGGGGGAACGAGCAGTACTTC
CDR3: CATTTGGNEQYF

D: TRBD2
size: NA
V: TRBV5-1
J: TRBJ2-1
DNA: TGCGCCACCTATACCGGGACTAGCACGAGTGAGCAGTTCTTC
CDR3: CATYTGTSTSEQFF

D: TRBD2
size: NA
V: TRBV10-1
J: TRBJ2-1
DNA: TGCGCCAGCAGCCGAGCGGGCGGGAGTAGCAACAATGAGCAGTTCTTC
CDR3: CASSRAGGSSNNEQFF

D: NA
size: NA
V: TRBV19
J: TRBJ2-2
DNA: TGTGCCAGTAGTATCCAAGGGTCTCGCACCGGGGAGCTGTTTTTT
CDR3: CASSIQGSRTGELFF

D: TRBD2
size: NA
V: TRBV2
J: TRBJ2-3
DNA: TGTGCCAGCCAGAAACTAGCGGGAGTAGGAGATACGCAGTATTTT
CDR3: CASQKLAGVGDTQYF

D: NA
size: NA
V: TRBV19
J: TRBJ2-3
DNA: TGTGCCAGTAGTATGGCCAGGGCAGATACGCAGTATTTT
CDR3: CASSMARADTQYF

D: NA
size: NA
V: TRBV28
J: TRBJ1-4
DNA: TGTGCCAGCAACCCTCAGAGCTATAATGAAAAACTGTTTTTT
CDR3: CASNPQSYNEKLFF

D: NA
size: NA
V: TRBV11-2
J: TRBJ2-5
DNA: TGTGCCAGCAGCTTCGGAGAACGGGAGACCCAGTACTTC
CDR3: CASSFGERETQYF

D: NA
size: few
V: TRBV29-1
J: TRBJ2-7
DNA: TGCAGCGTGATCAGCTCCTACGAGCAGTACTTC
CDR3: CSVISSYEQYF

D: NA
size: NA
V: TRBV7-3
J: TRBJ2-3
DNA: TGTGCCAGCAGTTTGTCCGGTTCAGATACGCAGTATTTT
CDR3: CASSLSGSDTQYF

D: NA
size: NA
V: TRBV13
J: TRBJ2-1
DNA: TGTGCCAGCAGTCTACCAGAGGGGCGAGTCGGAAATGAGCAGTTCTTC
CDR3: CASSLPEGRVGNEQFF

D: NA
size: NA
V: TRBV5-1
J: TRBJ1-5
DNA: TGCGCCAGCAGCTTGGGGCAGGAAGGGAATCAGCCCCAGCATTTT
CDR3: CASSLGQEGNQPQHF

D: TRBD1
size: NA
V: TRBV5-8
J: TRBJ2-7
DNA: TGTGCCAGCAGCCCGGGGACAGGGGGCTCCTACGAGCAGTACTTC
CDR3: CASSPGTGGSYEQYF

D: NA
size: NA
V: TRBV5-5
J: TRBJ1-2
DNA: TGTGCCAGCAGCGGGGGTAACTATGGCTACACCTTC
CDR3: CASSGGNYGYTF

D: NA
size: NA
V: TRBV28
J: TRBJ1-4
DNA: TGTGCCAGCAGTCTGGGGGGCGAAAAACTGTTTTTT
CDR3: CASSLGGEKLFF

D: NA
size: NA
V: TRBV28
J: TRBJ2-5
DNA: TGTGCCAGCAGTTTGGGCCAGGGGCAAAAAGAGACCCAGTACTTC
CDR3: CASSLGQGQKETQYF